This T cell receptor (beta chain) is drawn from a study of human T cells and chemical hapten exposure. Across the study: A mostly female patient group had alopecia areata, totalis or universalis.

Notes on the study in general: Compared to controls, expanded TCRs made significantly more large clusters of similar CDR3s.

This CDR3 region has 15 residues. The germline V gene encodes CDR1 DFQATT and CDR2 SNEGSKA (reference sequence). Trimming took 3 bases from V and 0 from J, leaving 11 bases between them. This clonotype was seen only a few times. Its antigen is unknown. Each CDR3 protein gets one entry after TCRdb re-called the RACE reads with MiXCR. The top ten clones hold 1.5% to 2% of a sample with tens of thousands of distinct CDR3 sequences, more than 9% of them seen once. Documented time point: patch test 2, 6 weeks after DPC sensitization. The treatment is: therapeutic diphenylcyclopropenone sensitization with weekly scalp DPC.

Material: whole blood, obtained in connection with sensitization to the hapten diphenylcyclopropenone (DPC). The chain has TRBV20-1 and TRBJ1-4; D unclear. The sequence was obtained from a woman in her forties or fifties with alopecia areata. Some clones in this sample may be carry-over from other donors' samples. The CDR3 loop reads CSARAREATNEKLFF. The CDR3 DNA reads TGCAGTGCTAGGGCTAGGGAAGCAACTAATGAAAAACTGTTTTTT.